Below, one T cell receptor beta chain is given with its context. Its target is not known. This entry belongs to a study of cytomegalovirus exposure and HLA in healthy donors. Study-level results: Rare TCR sequences predominated, though certain public TCRs were found in many donors. HLA alleles showed associations with around 15,000 TCR beta sequences in a later analysis, at a 0.05 false discovery rate.

Use of 60 Vbeta and 13 Jbeta primers characterized the PCR. In the original processing: There were about 80 million unique TCR beta chains by a later count, and around 10 million of them were shared. The protocol was immunoSEQ multiplex PCR, while the TCRdb copy is restricted to in-frame clones and leaves out a portion. V and J calls and clone size follow that table, whereas D and trimming were derived from the DNA. The sample records roughly 180,000 clones, roughly 85% being singletons. Germline values: CDR1 SQVTM, CDR2 ANQGSEA. The CDR3 contains 17 residues. V dropped 1 base and J dropped 3; count of bases not matched to a gene: 10.

Sequencing input: PBMCs. The receptor was isolated from a man aged 30-40 years in good health and CMV-seronegative. The rearrangement uses TRBV29-1 and TRBJ2-3; 10 bases line up with TRBD2. CDR3 nucleotides: TGCAGCGTTGAAGGCATCGGAAGCGGGGGGGCAACAGATACGCAGTATTTT. Protein sequence: CSVEGIGSGGATDTQYF.